These T cell receptor beta chains were read from a single sample in a study of blood T cell repertoires in COVID-19. TCRdb's table, derived via immunoSEQ multiplex PCR, lists solely in-frame clones and lacks some. Found here are about 200,000 clones, around nine tenths of them singletons; the top ten hold about 22%. What was sequenced was peripheral blood. These TCRs come from a man in his 60s with active or convalescent COVID-19. The CDR3 runs from the conserved cysteine through the conserved F or W. The D gene is left open where the match is weak. Size values are once, few and many counts, or a class for expanded clones, and some rows have none.

TRBD1	-	TRBJ1-3	TRBV6-5	TGTGCCAGCAGTTTGACAGGGGTCGGAAACACCATATATTTT	CASSLTGVGNTIYF
TRBD1	few	TRBJ2-2	TRBV10-3	TGTGCCGCCGAGGGACAGCCGAACACCGGGGAGCTGTTTTTT	CAAEGQPNTGELFF
TRBD1	-	TRBJ2-5	TRBV5-8	TGTGCCAGCAGCCCCGGGACAGGGCAAGAGACCCAGTACTTC	CASSPGTGQETQYF
-	-	TRBJ2-1	TRBV13	TGTGCCAGCAGCTTTCGAGGAGACTACAATGAGCAGTTCTTC	CASSFRGDYNEQFF
TRBD1	-	TRBJ1-6	TRBV10-2	TGCGCCAGCAGTGTAGGGGGCAATTCACCCCTCCACTTT	CASSVGGNSPLHF
-	-	TRBJ2-5	TRBV18	TGTGCCAGCTCCTTAGGACTCACCCAAGAGACCCAGTACTTC	CASSLGLTQETQYF
TRBD2	-	TRBJ2-5	TRBV2	TGTGCCAGCACTGGACTAGCGGGGGGGTCTGGGGAGACCCAGTACTTC	CASTGLAGGSGETQYF
TRBD2	-	TRBJ2-5	TRBV29-1	TGCACCATTACTAGCGGGGGGGCTAAGGAGACCCAGTACTTC	CTITSGGAKETQYF
-	once	TRBJ2-3	TRBV9	TGTGCCAGCAGCGTAGCGTCGAGGGAGCCAGATACGCAGTATTTT	CASSVASREPDTQYF
-	-	TRBJ1-1	TRBV5-5	TGTGCCAGCAGCCTATCAGGGAGGATGAACACTGAAGCTTTCTTT	CASSLSGRMNTEAFF
-	-	TRBJ2-1	TRBV7-9	TGTGCCAGCAGTTTGACCTTAGAGGGCCATGAGCAGTTCTTC	CASSLTLEGHEQFF
TRBD1	-	TRBJ2-5	TRBV10-3	TGTGCCATCAGCCGGGGACAGGCGGGGACCCAGTACTTC	CAISRGQAGTQYF
TRBD2	-	TRBJ2-3	TRBV5-4	TGTGCCAGCAGCAGTACTAGCGGGGGCCGCACAGATACGCAGTATTTT	CASSSTSGGRTDTQYF
-	-	TRBJ1-5	TRBV10-1	TGCGCCAGCAGTGAGGGTCTAAATCAGCCCCAGCATTTT	CASSEGLNQPQHF
TRBD2	once	TRBJ2-1	TRBV12-5	TGTGCTAGTGGTTCCCCCGGCGGGCTAGCGGGTAGGTGGAATGAGCAGTTCTTC	CASGSPGGLAGRWNEQFF
-	few	TRBJ1-1	TRBV27	TGTGCCAGCAGTTTAGGCCAGGGGCCCTACACTGAAGCTTTCTTT	CASSLGQGPYTEAFF
TRBD1	-	TRBJ1-2	TRBV24-1	TGTGCCACCAGTGATGGGACAGGGGGATTGGGAGGCTACACCTTC	CATSDGTGGLGGYTF
-	-	TRBJ2-1	TRBV10-2	TGCGCCAGCCGGCCGCCGGGCTCCTACAATGAGCAGTTCTTC	CASRPPGSYNEQFF
-	-	TRBJ1-6	TRBV6-5	TGTGCCAGCAGTCTACGAGATAATTCACCCCTCCACTTT	CASSLRDNSPLHF
-	-	TRBJ1-2	TRBV5-8	TGTGCCAGCAGCTTATTCCCTTACTATGGCTACACCTTC	CASSLFPYYGYTF
-	-	TRBJ1-3	TRBV3-1/TRBV3-2	TGTGCCAGCAGCCAGAGGGGGTCTGGAAACACCATATATTTT	CASSQRGSGNTIYF
TRBD1	-	TRBJ2-6	TRBV2	TGTGCCAGCAGTCGGCGTCGACAGGGGACGGCCCGTACTGGGGCCAACGTCCTGACTTTC	CASSRRRQGTARTGANVLTF
TRBD1	-	TRBJ2-1	TRBV2	TGTGCCAGCAGGGTGACAGGGGATGAGCAGTTCTTC	CASRVTGDEQFF
-	-	TRBJ2-1	TRBV2	TGTGCCAGCAACCCCCTGACACAGGGCTACAATGAGCAGTTCTTC	CASNPLTQGYNEQFF
TRBD2	-	TRBJ2-1	TRBV25-1	TGTGCCAGCAGCGCGCTTAATAGCGGGGGGGCCCGGAATGAGCAGTTCTTC	CASSALNSGGARNEQFF
TRBD2	-	TRBJ2-5	TRBV2	TGTGCCAGCAGTGCTGGACTAGCGGGGTTCGAGACCCAGTACTTC	CASSAGLAGFETQYF
TRBD1	-	TRBJ2-5	TRBV2	TGTGCCAGCAACAGGGGGCTGGGGGAGACCCAGTACTTC	CASNRGLGETQYF
TRBD1	-	TRBJ1-6	TRBV18	TGTGCCAGCTCACCAAGGCAGGGGGATAATTCACCCCTCCACTTT	CASSPRQGDNSPLHF
-	-	TRBJ1-4	TRBV18	TGTGCCAGCTCACCCGGGGTGGCGGTACGAGAAAAACTGTTTTTT	CASSPGVAVREKLFF
-	once	TRBJ1-1	TRBV19	TGTGCCAGTAGACCGTACGGAGGGAGCTTGGGGACTGAAGCTTTCTTT	CASRPYGGSLGTEAFF